This TCR beta chain was recorded in a study of cytomegalovirus exposure and HLA in healthy donors (dated by TCRdb to 2016 to 2017). Describing the broader study: An earlier analysis of some 550 of the donors reported roughly 300 Gb of sequence data and roughly 110 million unique TCR beta sequences from roughly 180 million T cells. To decide whether each TCR beta V gene segment behaved as functional or pseudogenic, an earlier analysis of some 580 of the donors relied on high-throughput TCR beta sequencing. All discovery cohort repertoires had been generated using a single sequencing platform. Using immunosequencing, the study profiled T cell repertoires from 500 to 800 subjects and related those repertoires to cytomegalovirus serostatus. Among the roughly 380 genotyped donors, approximately 76% belonged to the genetic ancestry cluster associated with self-reported Caucasian donors. In a later genetic analysis, genome-wide SNP genotypes for about three fifths of the roughly 670 donors were used, and that subset was treated as a discovery cohort. An early release covering about 600 HLA-typed donors comprised 300 to 350 gigabases of sequencing data and tens of millions of unique TCR sequences. A later analysis re-analyzed previously published TCR beta repertoires from roughly 690 donors and added high-resolution HLA genotyping to study TCR occurrence patterns. The study was designed to test whether signatures of past pathogen exposure could be identified by cataloging public T cell receptors. To predict cytomegalovirus infection status, the study combined high-throughput TCR immunosequencing, statistical association of individual TCRs with disease status, and machine learning. Because of strong linkage in the cohort, five DR-DQ haplotypes were treated as single units for association and clustering. In the later analysis, no new phenotypic data were used to find candidate immune exposures; instead, reliance was placed on TCR beta sequences and their occurrence across donors. Among about 410 genotyped donors of the cohort, an average of roughly 230,000 unique TCR beta nucleotide sequences was sequenced per donor, of which 15% to 20% were non-productive. Donor age, sex, ethnicity and CMV serostatus were collected together with the repertoire data. HLA typing included class I and class II loci at four-digit resolution. Typing coverage differed by locus: A, B, C, DRB1 and DQB1 were typed in roughly 620-630 donors, DQA1 in 500 to 550, DPA1 in 600 to 610, and DPB1 in about 450. In addition to the first cohort of 666 subjects, a separate validation cohort of approximately 110 different subjects was used.

Study-level results and caveats: Compared with the roughly 710-donor mean, donors in an Asian-associated ancestry cluster had fewer N-insertions in productive TCRs, according to a later genetic analysis. A cluster of highly shared sequence variants was judged likely to represent a technical artifact of the sequencing pipeline. While some public TCRs were present in many individuals, most TCR sequences turned up only very rarely across donors. In vitro tests confirmed that a few of the cytomegalovirus-associated TCR beta chains recognize cytomegalovirus antigens. The 87-base-pair reads could not distinguish some IMGT-functional V segments, including TRBV6-2 and TRBV6-3, so those segments were excluded. The study listed approximately 160 TCR beta chains as associated with cytomegalovirus. A further reported finding was that TCR beta sequences accurately predicted the HLA-A and HLA-B alleles for most subjects in the first cohort. The earlier analysis of nearly 600 of the donors excluded fewer than 20 rarely observed V segments, including chromosome 9 orphons, because counts were too low. According to a later analysis, TCR association rates differed among HLA loci, with DRB1 alleles showing the most associated TCRs and HLA-C alleles showing the fewest. Cytomegalovirus status was reported to be diagnosed by the classifier with high specificity and sensitivity in both the original and validation cohorts. Presence/absence analyses assumed roughly uniform sequencing depth across donors, an assumption that may not hold. At a false discovery rate of 0.05, a later analysis linked under 20,000 TCR beta sequences to specific HLA alleles. An earlier analysis of some 590 of the donors showed that most TCR beta V segments appeared in productive rearrangements either about 87% or about 30% of the time, which broadly matched IMGT annotations. HLA typing was unavailable for some donors at each locus, so association tests used only the typed subset. When HLA alleles, especially DR and DQ, strongly co-occurred, attributing TCR associations to individual alleles was difficult. The authors suggested that the approach could potentially be generalized to other disease states and immunological phenotypes. In this cohort, only TCR beta chains were sequenced, and detectable features were limited by the absence of alpha or paired-chain data. Linkage disequilibrium might explain the correlated functional status among segregating V segments, but an unknown experimental factor could not be excluded. In a later analysis, most CMV-associated TCR beta chains were found to appear HLA-restricted, with HLA associations seemingly driven largely by CMV exposure. According to a later analysis, parvovirus B19, influenza, CMV and Epstein-Barr virus appeared linked to several top co-occurrence clusters. A later analysis found that HLA-associated TCR beta chains were more clonally expanded and had lower generation probabilities than equally common non-associated chains. An association between a missense DCLRE1C variant and V-gene and J-gene trimming of TCR beta chains was found in a later genetic analysis and replicated in an independent cohort. CMV serostatus was the only immune exposure information available for the cohort.

A note on this clone: The specificity of this receptor is unknown. No base qualities exist here, and no much larger clone lies one base off it.

The junction shows trimming of 7 bases on V and 5 bases on J, plus 12 bases between the germline ends. Based on the germline V gene (reference sequence), the CDR1 and CDR2 sequences are MNHNY and SVGAGI. The CDR3, from cysteine to phenylalanine, totals 13 residues. Of the read, only the CDR3 DNA is kept; its 39 bases are in frame from base 1. Receptors were amplified or captured by the immunoSEQ multiplex PCR assay. The multiplex PCR relied on a mix of 60 forward primers for TCR Vbeta segments and 13 reverse primers for TCR Jbeta segments. Amplification of the CDR3 region of rearranged TCR beta genes was performed with a multiplex PCR assay on genomic DNA. On the Illumina HiSeq System, the amplified TCR beta libraries were sequenced as 87-base-pair reads. As for how the authors treated the data: In a later analysis, some 80 million unique TCR beta chains were counted across the 690 or so repertoires, and approximately 11 million of these chains were shared by at least two donors. Raw reads were error-corrected and collapsed into unique sequences by a nearest-neighbor algorithm in which closely related sequences were merged to remove PCR and sequencing errors. Alignment of CDR3 sequences to IMGT reference sequences was used to assign V, D and J gene segments. For a sequence to be retained, a match of at least six nucleotides was required to both a V gene segment and a J gene segment. Rearrangements were called productive when the CDR3 lacked stop codons and stayed in frame with V and J; all others were non-productive. CDR3 was defined by IMGT convention, running from the second conserved V-encoded cysteine to the conserved J-encoded phenylalanine. Sequences without an unambiguous match to a single V gene segment were excluded from the earlier analysis of 500 to 700 of the donors. In an earlier analysis of 450 to 700 of the donors, V segments were called functional above 56.7% productive rearrangements and were called segregating when the between-donor standard deviation exceeded 5%. To diagnose cytomegalovirus status from the catalog of TCR beta chain sequences, a statistical classification framework was built. V and J gene assignment, in a later analysis, came from comparing TCR nucleotide sequences with IMGT/GENE-DB human TR gene sequences. Using the TCRdist pipeline, a later analysis assigned CDR3 sequences along with most-parsimonious VDJ recombination scenarios. In a later analysis, every TCR beta chain was defined by the combination of its CDR3 amino acid sequence and its V-gene family, and reads without a unique V-gene family were dropped. As a way to deal with suspected cross-contamination and a sequencing artifact, a later analysis dropped nearly 600 nucleotide sequences that were highly shared and had low generation probability. For each public chain, a later analysis derived a clonal expansion index from normalized ranks of inferred template counts within each repertoire. Generation probabilities in a later analysis came from a VDJ recombination model fitted to out-of-frame rearrangements, and those results were checked against IGoR. In a later analysis, hypergeometric tests were used to score TCR-TCR, TCR-HLA and TCR-CMV co-occurrence, with a repertoire-size bias correction applied to TCR pairs. A later analysis estimated false discovery rates by permuting HLA or CMV assignments 20 times. In a later analysis, co-occurring TCRs were grouped using DBSCAN, and TCRdist sequence similarity was added for clustering within HLA-allele-positive subsets. Repertoires with fewer than 30,000 or more than 120,000 public chains, plus five repertoires with anomalous nucleotide sharing, were excluded from co-occurrence clustering. As stored in TCRdb, this immuneACCESS dataset retains in-frame rearrangements with V and J assigned. A fraction of the clones does not appear; measured against another copy, unresolved V genes explain less than half of the discrepancy, and the remainder lacks a known reason. That table is the source of V, J and clone size, and D and trimming were worked out from the DNA. A total of some 140,000 clones appear in this sample, about 80% of them only once. The ten largest clones take up 1% to 1.5% of the sample.

The cohort comprised more than 550 healthy bone marrow donors. At the time of sampling, all cohort members were nominally healthy, though unrecorded immune exposures were likely present. The donor tested CMV seropositive, placing the donor among the 310 or so seropositive members of the cohort. Each donor provided a peripheral blood sample, and peripheral blood mononuclear cells were used for TCR beta sequencing. Genomic DNA was extracted from the blood cell samples with the Qiagen DNeasy Blood Extraction Kit. The sample comprised PBMCs. This TCR came from a male donor in good health and CMV-seropositive. The chain couples TRBV6-6 to TRBJ2-1; TRBD1 is possibly the D segment (5 matching bases). For the CDR3, the sequence is CASTTWTNNEQFF. At the DNA level, the sequence is TGTGCCAGCACGACCTGGACAAACAATGAGCAGTTCTTC.